This TCR beta chain was recovered during a study of T cell changes during pregnancy in multiple sclerosis (dated by TCRdb to the late 2010s). Some background on the complete study: The study examined how the T cell repertoire changed over the course of pregnancy in women with multiple sclerosis.

Receptor amplification or capture employed the immunoSEQ multiplex PCR assay. TCRdb took over this immuneACCESS table, retaining in-frame rearrangements with V and J assigned. Such tables are incomplete; in checked studies, under half of the missing clones stem from an unresolved V gene, and the remainder is unexplained. This sample comprises tens of thousands of clones, approximately 92% of them detected only once. The ten largest clones represent approximately 0.93% of the sample. Regarding this clone: Its specific antigen is unknown. No quality values exist for individual bases; no much larger clone is one base distant.

V has 6 bases trimmed and J has 4 bases trimmed; junction bases matching no gene number 11. The CDR3 covers 15 residues, taking in both the cysteine and the phenylalanine. The retained sequence is limited to the CDR3, 45 bases, with the frame set at the first base. The germline V gene sets CDR1 to MNHEY and CDR2 to SVGAGI. The source is a female donor with multiple sclerosis, enrolled in a pregnancy study. This chain joins TRBV6-5 to TRBJ2-7, with 8 bases matching TRBD2. This sample comprised peripheral blood, obtained in the first trimester of pregnancy. CDR3 protein: CASRDLAGLFYEQYF. The DNA sequence follows: TGTGCCAGCAGGGACCTAGCGGGCCTTTTTTACGAGCAGTACTTC.